This TCR beta chain was captured by sequencing in a study of molecular identifiers for immune sequencing clone quantification. Germline V lookup: CDR1 MDHEN, CDR2 SYDVKM. Trimming left V 6 bases short and J 6 bases short, with 17 bases between. The CDR3 covers 15 residues. Notes on the study in general: More than 97% of effector molecules, versus under 1% of naive-cell molecules, belonged to clones above 20 RNA copies. Detection of one spiked Jurkat cell's TCR RNA reportedly worked in 750,000 to 1,000,000 naive cells.

This clonotype appeared many times. Its antigen is still unknown. Previously reported methods and listed TCR primers produced the bulk TCR libraries. MiXCR, applied by TCRdb to the PCR reads, yields one record per CDR3 protein. This sample has over 600,000 distinct CDR3 sequences, with 20% found just once. Sequences were obtained from naive CD8+ T cells from blood, with Jurkat cell RNA spiked in. The sample's subset: FACS-sorted CD8+CD4-CCR7+CD45RA+ naive T cells. This sequence joins TRBV28 and TRBJ2-2; weak D call: TRBD2 (6 bases). This sequence was found in a human donor in good health. Some libraries in this study had Jurkat cell RNA spiked in. The CDR3 region is CASRPGVRMSGELFF. The CDR3, as DNA: TGTGCCAGCAGGCCGGGGGTGCGGATGTCCGGGGAGCTGTTTTTT.